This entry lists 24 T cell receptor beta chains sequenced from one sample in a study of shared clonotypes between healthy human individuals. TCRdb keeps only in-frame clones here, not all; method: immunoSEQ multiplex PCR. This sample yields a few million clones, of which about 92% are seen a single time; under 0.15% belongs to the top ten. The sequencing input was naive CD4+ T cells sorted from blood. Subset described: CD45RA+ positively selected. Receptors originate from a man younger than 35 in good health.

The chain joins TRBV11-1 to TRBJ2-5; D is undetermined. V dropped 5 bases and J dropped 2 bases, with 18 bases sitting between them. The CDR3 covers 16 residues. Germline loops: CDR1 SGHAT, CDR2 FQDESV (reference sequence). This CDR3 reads CASSIPSHWAQETQYF. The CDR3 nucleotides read TGTGCCAGCAGCATTCCTTCGCATTGGGCACAAGAGACCCAGTACTTC.

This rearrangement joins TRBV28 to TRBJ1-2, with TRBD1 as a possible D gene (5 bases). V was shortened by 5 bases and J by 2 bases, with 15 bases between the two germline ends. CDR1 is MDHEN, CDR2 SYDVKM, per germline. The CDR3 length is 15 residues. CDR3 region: CASSLFGGVNYGYTF. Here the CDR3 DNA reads TGTGCCAGCAGTCTCTTTGGAGGGGTAAACTATGGCTACACCTTC.

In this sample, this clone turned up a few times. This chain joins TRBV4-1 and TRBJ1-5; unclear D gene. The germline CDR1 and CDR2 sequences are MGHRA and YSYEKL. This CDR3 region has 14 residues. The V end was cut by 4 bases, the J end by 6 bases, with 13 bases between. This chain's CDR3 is CASSPDRNTQPQHF. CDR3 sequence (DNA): TGCGCCAGCAGCCCCGATCGGAACACTCAGCCCCAGCATTTT.

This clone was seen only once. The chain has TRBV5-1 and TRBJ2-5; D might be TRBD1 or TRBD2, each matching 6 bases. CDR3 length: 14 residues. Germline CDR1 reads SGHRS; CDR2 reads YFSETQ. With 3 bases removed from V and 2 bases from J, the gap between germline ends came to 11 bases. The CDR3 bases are TGCGCCAGCAGCTCAGGGGACTTGCAAGAGACCCAGTACTTC. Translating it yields CASSSGDLQETQYF.

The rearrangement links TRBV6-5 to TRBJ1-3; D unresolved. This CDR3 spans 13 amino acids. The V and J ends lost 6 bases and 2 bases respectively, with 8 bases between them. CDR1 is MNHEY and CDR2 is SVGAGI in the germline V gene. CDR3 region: CASSQYTGNTIYF. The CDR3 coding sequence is TGTGCCAGCAGCCAGTACACTGGAAACACCATATATTTT.

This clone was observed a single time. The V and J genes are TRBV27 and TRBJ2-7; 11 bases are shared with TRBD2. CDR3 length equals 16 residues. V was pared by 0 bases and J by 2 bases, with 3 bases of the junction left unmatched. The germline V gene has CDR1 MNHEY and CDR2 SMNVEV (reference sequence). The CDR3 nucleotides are TGTGCCAGCAGTTTATCGCCACTAGCGGGGGCCTACGAGCAGTACTTC. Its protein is CASSLSPLAGAYEQYF.

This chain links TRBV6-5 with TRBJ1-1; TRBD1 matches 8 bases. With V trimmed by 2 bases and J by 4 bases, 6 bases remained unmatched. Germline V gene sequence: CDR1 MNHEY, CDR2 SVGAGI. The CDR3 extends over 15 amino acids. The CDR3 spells CASSYGDRGGTEAFF. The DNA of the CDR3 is TGTGCCAGCAGTTACGGTGACAGGGGCGGCACTGAAGCTTTCTTT.

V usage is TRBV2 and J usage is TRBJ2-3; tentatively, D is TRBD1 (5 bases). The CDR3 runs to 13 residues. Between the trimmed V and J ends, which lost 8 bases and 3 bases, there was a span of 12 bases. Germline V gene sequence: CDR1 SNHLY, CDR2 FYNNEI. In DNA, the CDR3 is TGTGCCAGCCTAGGGGTATGGACAGATACGCAGTATTTT. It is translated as CASLGVWTDTQYF. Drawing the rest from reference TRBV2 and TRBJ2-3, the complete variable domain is EPEVTQTPSHQVTQMGQEVILRCVPISNHLYFYWYRQILGQKVEFLVSFYNNEISEKSEIFDDQFSVERPDGSNFTLKIRSTKLEDSAMYFCASLGVWTDTQYFGPGTRLTVL.

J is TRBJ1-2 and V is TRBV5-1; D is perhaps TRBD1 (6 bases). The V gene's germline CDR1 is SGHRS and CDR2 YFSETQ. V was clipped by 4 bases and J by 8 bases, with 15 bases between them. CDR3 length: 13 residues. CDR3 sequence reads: CASSHGGAKGYTF. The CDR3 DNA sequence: TGCGCCAGCAGCCATGGGGGGGCCAAGGGCTACACCTTC. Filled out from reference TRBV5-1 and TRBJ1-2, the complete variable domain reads KAGVTQTPRYLIKTRGQQVTLSCSPISGHRSVSWYQQTPGQGLQFLFEYFSETQRNKGNFPGRFSGRQFSNSRSEMNVSTLELGDSALYLCASSHGGAKGYTFGSGTRLTVV.

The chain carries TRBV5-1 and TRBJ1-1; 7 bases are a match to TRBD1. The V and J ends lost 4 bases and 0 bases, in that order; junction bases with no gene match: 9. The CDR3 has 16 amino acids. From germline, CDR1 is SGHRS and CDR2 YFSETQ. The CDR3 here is CASSRLQGRMNTEAFF. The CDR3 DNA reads TGCGCCAGCAGCAGACTACAGGGGAGAATGAACACTGAAGCTTTCTTT.

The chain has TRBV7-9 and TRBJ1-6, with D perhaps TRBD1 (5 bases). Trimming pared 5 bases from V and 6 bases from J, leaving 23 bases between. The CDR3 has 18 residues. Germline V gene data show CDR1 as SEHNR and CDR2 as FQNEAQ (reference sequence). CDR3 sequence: CASSPRGRGLTFNSPLHF. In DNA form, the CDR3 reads TGTGCCAGCAGCCCCCGGGGTAGGGGCTTAACGTTTAATTCACCCCTCCACTTT.

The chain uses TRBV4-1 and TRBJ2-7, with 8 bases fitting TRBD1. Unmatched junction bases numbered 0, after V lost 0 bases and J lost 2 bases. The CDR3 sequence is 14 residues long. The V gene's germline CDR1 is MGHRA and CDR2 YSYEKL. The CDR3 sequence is CASSQEGQAYEQYF. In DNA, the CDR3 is TGCGCCAGCAGCCAAGAGGGACAGGCCTACGAGCAGTACTTC.

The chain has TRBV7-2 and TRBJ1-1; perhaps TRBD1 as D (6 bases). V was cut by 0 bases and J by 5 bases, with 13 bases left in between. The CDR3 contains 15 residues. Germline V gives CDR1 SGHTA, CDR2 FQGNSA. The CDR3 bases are TGTGCCAGCAGCTTAGCCGGACAGAGACGGACTGAAGCTTTCTTT. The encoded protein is CASSLAGQRRTEAFF.

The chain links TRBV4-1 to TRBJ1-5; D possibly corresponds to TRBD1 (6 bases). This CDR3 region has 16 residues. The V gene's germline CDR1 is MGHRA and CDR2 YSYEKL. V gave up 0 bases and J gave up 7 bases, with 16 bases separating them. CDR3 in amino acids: CASSQEAGGLRQPQHF. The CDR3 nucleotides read TGCGCCAGCAGCCAAGAAGCCGGGGGCCTCAGACAGCCCCAGCATTTT.

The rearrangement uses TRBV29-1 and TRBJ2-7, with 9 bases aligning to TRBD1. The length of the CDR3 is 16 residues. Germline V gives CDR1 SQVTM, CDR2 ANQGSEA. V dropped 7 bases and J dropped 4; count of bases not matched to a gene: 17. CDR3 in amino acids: CSAARSGTGGTYEQYF. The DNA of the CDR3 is TGCAGCGCCGCTCGCTCCGGAACAGGGGGCACTTACGAGCAGTACTTC.

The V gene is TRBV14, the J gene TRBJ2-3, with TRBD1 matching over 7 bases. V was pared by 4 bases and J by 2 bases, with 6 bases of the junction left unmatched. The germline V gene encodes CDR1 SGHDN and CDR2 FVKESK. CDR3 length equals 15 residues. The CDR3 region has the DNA TGTGCCAGCAGCCCGGGACAGAAAGACACAGATACGCAGTATTTT. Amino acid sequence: CASSPGQKDTDTQYF. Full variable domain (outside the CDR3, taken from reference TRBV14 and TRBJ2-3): EAGVTQFPSHSVIEKGQTVTLRCDPISGHDNLYWYRRVMGKEIKFLLHFVKESKQDESGMPNNRFLAERTGGTYSTLKVQPAELEDSGVYFCASSPGQKDTDTQYFGPGTRLTVL.

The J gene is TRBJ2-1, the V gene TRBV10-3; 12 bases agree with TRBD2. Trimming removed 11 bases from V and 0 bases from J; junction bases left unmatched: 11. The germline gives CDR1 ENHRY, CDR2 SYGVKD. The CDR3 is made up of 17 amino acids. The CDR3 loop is CASSPTSGGSSYNEQFF. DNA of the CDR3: TGTGCCTCCAGCCCGACTAGCGGGGGCAGCTCCTACAATGAGCAGTTCTTC.

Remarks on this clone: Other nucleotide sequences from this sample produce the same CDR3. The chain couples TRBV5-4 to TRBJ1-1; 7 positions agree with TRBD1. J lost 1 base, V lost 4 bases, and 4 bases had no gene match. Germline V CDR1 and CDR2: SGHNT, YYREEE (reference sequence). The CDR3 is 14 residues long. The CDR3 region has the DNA TGTGCCAGCAGCCCCAGACAGGGGAACACTGAAGCTTTCTTT. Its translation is CASSPRQGNTEAFF.

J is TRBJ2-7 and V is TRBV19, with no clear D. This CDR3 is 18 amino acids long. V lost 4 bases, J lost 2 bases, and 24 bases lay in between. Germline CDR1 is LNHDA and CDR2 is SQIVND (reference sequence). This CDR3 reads CASSKEPPGQAFTYEQYF. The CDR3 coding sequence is TGTGCCAGTAGTAAAGAACCCCCTGGGCAGGCGTTTACCTACGAGCAGTACTTC.

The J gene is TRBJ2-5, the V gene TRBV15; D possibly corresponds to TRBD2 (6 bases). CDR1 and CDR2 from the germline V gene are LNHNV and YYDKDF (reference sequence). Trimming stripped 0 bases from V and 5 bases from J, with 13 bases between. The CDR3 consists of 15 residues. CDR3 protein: CATSREVGGRETQYF. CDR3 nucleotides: TGTGCCACCAGCAGAGAGGTCGGGGGAAGGGAGACCCAGTACTTC.

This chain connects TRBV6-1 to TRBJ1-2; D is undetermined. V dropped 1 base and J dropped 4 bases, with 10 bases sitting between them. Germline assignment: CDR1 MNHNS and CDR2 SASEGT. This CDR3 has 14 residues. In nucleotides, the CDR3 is TGTGCCAGCAGTGAAGGGGGTATAGCCTATGGCTACACCTTC. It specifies CASSEGGIAYGYTF.

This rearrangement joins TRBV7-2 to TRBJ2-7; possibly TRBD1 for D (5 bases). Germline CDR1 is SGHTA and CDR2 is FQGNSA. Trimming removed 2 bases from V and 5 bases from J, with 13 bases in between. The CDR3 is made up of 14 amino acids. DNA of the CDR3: TGTGCCAGCAGCTTAAATCAGGGTTGGGACGAGCAGTACTTC. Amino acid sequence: CASSLNQGWDEQYF.

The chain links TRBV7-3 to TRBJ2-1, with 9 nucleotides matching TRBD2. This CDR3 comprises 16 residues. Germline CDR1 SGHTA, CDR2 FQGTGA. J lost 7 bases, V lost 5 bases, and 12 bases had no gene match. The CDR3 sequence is CASSLEGASGANEQFF. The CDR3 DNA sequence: TGTGCCAGCAGCCTCGAGGGGGCTAGCGGGGCTAATGAGCAGTTCTTC.

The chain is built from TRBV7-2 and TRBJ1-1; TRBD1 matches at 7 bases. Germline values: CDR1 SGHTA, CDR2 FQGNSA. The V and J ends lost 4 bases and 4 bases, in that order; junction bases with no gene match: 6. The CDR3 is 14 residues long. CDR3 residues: CASSSRGAITEAFF. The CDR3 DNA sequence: TGTGCCAGCAGCTCCAGGGGGGCAATCACTGAAGCTTTCTTT.